One sample yielded the 13 T cell receptor beta chains listed below, sequenced in a study of T cell repertoires in cytomegalovirus infection. TCRdb recomputed calls from the reads with MiXCR, one row per CDR3 protein. The sample holds tens of thousands of distinct CDR3 sequences; 4% are singletons and the top ten take about 22%. Source material: PBMCs. These receptor sequences come from a human donor in good health (CMV status not recorded). Some clones in this sample may be carry-over from other donors' samples.

In this sample, this clonotype turned up many times. The chain has TRBV6-2 or TRBV6-3 and TRBJ2-7; TRBD2 agrees at 8 bases. Germline CDR1 reads MNHEY; CDR2 reads SVGEGT. The CDR3 runs to 15 residues. V lost 6 bases, J lost 0 bases, and 7 bases stayed unmatched. The CDR3 sequence: CASSRLASSSYEQYF. CDR3 bases: TGTGCCAGCAGCCGACTAGCGAGCAGCTCCTACGAGCAGTACTTC.

This clonotype has ten or more counts. The chain has TRBV7-9 and TRBJ2-1, with unresolved D. The CDR3 length is 13 residues. V was cut by 4 bases and J by 7 bases, with 11 bases left in between. Germline-derived CDR1 and CDR2 are SEHNR and FQNEAQ (reference sequence). The CDR3 region is CASSSGRNNEQFF. The CDR3 DNA sequence: TGTGCCAGCAGCTCTGGACGGAATAATGAGCAGTTCTTC.

Many counts were recorded for this clonotype. The rearrangement links TRBV5-4 to TRBJ2-5, with D maybe TRBD1 (5 bases). Germline CDR1 and CDR2: SGHNT and YYREEE (reference sequence). Trimming took off 4 bases at V and 9 bases at J, with 16 bases between the two ends. The CDR3 sequence is 13 residues long. The CDR3 protein is CASSITGLTPQYF. Written as DNA, the CDR3 is TGTGCCAGCAGCATTACAGGATTGACTCCCCAGTACTTC.

In its sample, this clonotype was seen many times. The chain is built from TRBV12-3 or TRBV12-4 and TRBJ1-5; tentative D call: TRBD1 (5 bases). The CDR3 length is 14 residues. Trimming shortened V by 1 base and J by 7 bases, and 11 bases separated the two germline ends. This chain's CDR3 is CASSLGGAPQPQHF. Here the CDR3 DNA reads TGTGCCAGCAGTTTAGGAGGGGCACCGCAGCCCCAGCATTTT.

This clonotype has at least ten counts. V and J are TRBV25-1 and TRBJ1-1, with 8 positions matching TRBD1. The V gene's germline CDR1 is MGHDK and CDR2 SYGVNS. CDR3 length: 14 amino acids. The ends lost 4 bases at V and 4 bases at J; junction bases unmatched: 5. Here the CDR3 reads CASSGQGPGTEAFF. DNA of the CDR3: TGTGCCAGCAGTGGACAGGGGCCCGGCACTGAAGCTTTCTTT.

This clonotype came up many times. This chain links TRBV7-2 with TRBJ1-2; tentative D call: TRBD1 (5 bases). Germline V gene sequence: CDR1 SGHTA, CDR2 FQGNSA. This CDR3 is built from 15 residues. V was shortened by 1 base and J by 4 bases, with 13 bases between the two germline ends. CDR3 sequence reads: CASSLEQVPGYGYTF. For the CDR3, the DNA is TGTGCCAGCAGCTTAGAACAGGTGCCAGGCTATGGCTACACCTTC.

This clonotype has at least ten counts. CDR3: CASSYNVAGDGTDTQYF. The CDR3 bases are TGTGCCAGCAGCTATAATGTAGCGGGAGACGGCACAGATACGCAGTATTTT. The gene calls are TRBV7-8 and TRBJ2-3, with TRBD2 matching over 9 bases. Germline V CDR1 and CDR2: SGHVS, FQNEAQ. The CDR3 runs 17 residues. Trimming removed 4 bases from V and 1 base from J; junction bases left unmatched: 9.

On this clonotype: This may be a read error: a much more frequent sequence differs by one nucleotide. This chain uses TRBV29-1 with TRBJ1-5; 9 bases line up with TRBD1. Germline V lookup: CDR1 SQVTM, CDR2 ANQGSEA. The V and J ends lost 6 bases and 7 bases, in that order; junction bases with no gene match: 7. This CDR3 has 13 amino acids. The CDR3 nucleotides read TGCAGCGTGGTACAGGGGGCAGGACAGCCCCAGCATTTT. Translation: CSVVQGAGQPQHF.

This clonotype was counted many times. The chain links TRBV7-2 to TRBJ1-1, with TRBD1 as a possible D gene (5 bases). The CDR3 consists of 15 residues. V lost 5 bases and J 2 bases, leaving 15 bases between the germline ends. Germline loops: CDR1 SGHTA, CDR2 FQGNSA. CDR3 coding DNA: TGTGCCAGCAGCCACTCAGTGGGGGTTAACACTGAAGCTTTCTTT. Its translation is CASSHSVGVNTEAFF.

This clonotype was recorded many times. The genes are TRBV7-2 and TRBJ1-3; D is possibly TRBD1 (6 bases). There are 14 residues in the CDR3. CDR1 is SGHTA and CDR2 is FQGNSA in the germline V gene. V gave up 6 bases and J gave up 3 bases, with 12 bases separating them. The CDR3 DNA reads as TGTGCCAGCAGTCTAGGGGGTCTTGGAAACACCATATATTTT. Its protein is CASSLGGLGNTIYF. Full variable domain (missing parts from reference TRBV7-2 and TRBJ1-3): GAGVSQSPSNKVTEKGKDVELRCDPISGHTALYWYRQSLGQGLEFLIYFQGNSAPDKSGLPSDRFSAERTGGSVSTLTIQRTQQEDSAVYLCASSLGGLGNTIYFGEGSWLTVV.

In this sample, this clonotype turned up many times. The J gene is TRBJ1-1, the V gene TRBV7-2; D gene unclear. Between the trimmed V and J ends, which lost 3 bases and 7 bases, there was a span of 6 bases. Germline V CDR1 and CDR2: SGHTA, FQGNSA. The CDR3 contains 11 residues. In nucleotides, the CDR3 is TGTGCCAGCAGCTTCTCCAGTGAAGCTTTCTTT. Translated: CASSFSSEAFF.

In this sample, this clonotype turned up many times. The rearrangement uses TRBV5-5 and TRBJ1-4; D unresolved. CDR3 length equals 15 residues. Germline CDR1 is SGHKS and CDR2 is YYEKEE (reference sequence). The V end lost 2 bases, the J end lost 3 bases, and 11 bases lay between the germline ends. The CDR3 nucleotides are TGTGCCAGCAGCTTACTTCCGAACTCTAATGAAAAACTGTTTTTT. The encoded protein is CASSLLPNSNEKLFF.

This clonotype was found many times. This chain joins TRBV7-8 and TRBJ1-3, with 7 bases that match TRBD1. This CDR3 comprises 15 residues. V lost 6 bases to trimming and J lost 2 bases; unmatched junction nucleotides: 7. Germline assignment: CDR1 SGHVS and CDR2 FQNEAQ. CDR3: CASRGFGTAGNTIYF. The CDR3 DNA reads TGTGCCAGCAGGGGTTTCGGGACAGCTGGAAACACCATATATTTT.